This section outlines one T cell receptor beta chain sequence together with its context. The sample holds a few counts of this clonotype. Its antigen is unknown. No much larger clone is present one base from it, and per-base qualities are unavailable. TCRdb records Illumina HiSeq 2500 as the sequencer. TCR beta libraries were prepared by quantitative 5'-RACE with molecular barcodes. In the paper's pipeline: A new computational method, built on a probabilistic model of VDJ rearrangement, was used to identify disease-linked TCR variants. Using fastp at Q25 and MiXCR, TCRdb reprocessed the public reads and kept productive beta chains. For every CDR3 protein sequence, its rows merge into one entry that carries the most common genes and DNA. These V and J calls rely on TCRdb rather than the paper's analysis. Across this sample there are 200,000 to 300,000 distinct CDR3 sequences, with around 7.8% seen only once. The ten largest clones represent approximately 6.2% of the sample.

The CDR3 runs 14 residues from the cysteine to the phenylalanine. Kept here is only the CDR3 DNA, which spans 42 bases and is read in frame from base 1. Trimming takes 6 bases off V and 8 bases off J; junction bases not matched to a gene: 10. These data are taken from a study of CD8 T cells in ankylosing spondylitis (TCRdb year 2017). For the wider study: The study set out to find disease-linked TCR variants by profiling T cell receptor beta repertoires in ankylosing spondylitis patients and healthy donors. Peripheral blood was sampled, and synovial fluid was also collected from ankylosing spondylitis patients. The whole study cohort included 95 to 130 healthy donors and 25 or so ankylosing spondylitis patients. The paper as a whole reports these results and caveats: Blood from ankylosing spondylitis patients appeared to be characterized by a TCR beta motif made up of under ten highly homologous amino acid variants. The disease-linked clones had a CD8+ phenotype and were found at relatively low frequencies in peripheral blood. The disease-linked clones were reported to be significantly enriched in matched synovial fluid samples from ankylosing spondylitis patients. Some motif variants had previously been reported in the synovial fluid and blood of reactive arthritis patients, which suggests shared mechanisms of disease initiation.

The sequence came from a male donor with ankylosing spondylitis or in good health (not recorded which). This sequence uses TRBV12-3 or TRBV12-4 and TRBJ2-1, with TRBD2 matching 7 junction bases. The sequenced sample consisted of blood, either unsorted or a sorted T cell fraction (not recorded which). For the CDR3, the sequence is CASRALGREDEQFF. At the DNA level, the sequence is TGTGCCAGCAGGGCGCTAGGGAGGGAGGATGAGCAGTTCTTC.